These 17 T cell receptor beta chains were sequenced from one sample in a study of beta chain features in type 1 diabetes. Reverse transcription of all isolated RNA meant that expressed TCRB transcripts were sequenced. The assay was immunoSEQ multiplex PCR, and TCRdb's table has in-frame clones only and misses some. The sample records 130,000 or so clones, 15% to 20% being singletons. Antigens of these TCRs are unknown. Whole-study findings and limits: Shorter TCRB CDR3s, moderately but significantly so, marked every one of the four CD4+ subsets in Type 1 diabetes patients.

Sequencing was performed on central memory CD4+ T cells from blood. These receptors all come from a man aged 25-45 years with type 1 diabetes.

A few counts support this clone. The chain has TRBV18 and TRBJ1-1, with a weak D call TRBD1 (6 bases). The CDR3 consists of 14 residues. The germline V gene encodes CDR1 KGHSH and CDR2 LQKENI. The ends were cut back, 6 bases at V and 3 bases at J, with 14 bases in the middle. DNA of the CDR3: TGTGCCAGCTCCCCGGGGGGGGCGGACACTGAAGCTTTCTTT. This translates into CASSPGGADTEAFF.

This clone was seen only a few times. The CDR3 region is CASSQALGQGVNEQYF. CDR3 DNA: TGCGCCAGCAGCCAAGCATTGGGACAGGGCGTCAACGAGCAGTACTTC. The rearrangement uses TRBV4-1 and TRBJ2-7; 9 bases match TRBD1. Trimming took 1 base from V and 5 from J; bases not matched to a gene: 9. CDR1 MGHRA and CDR2 YSYEKL come from the germline V gene. The CDR3 has 16 amino acids.

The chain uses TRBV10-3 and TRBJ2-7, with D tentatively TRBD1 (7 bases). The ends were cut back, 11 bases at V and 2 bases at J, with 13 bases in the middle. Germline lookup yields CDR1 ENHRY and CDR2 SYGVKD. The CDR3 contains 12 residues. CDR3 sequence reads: CAAGQRPYEQYF. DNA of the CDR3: TGTGCCGCGGGACAGAGACCCTACGAGCAGTACTTC.

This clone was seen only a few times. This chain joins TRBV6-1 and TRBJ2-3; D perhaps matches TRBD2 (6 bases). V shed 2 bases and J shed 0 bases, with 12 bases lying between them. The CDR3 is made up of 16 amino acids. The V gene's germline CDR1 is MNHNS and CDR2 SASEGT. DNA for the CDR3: TGTGCCAGCAGTGAAATATTGGGAGGTAGCACAGATACGCAGTATTTT. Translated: CASSEILGGSTDTQYF.

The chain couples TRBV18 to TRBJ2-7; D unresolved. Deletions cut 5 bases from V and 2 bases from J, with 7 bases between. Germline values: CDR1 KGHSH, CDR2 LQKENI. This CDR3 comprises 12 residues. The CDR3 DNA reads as TGTGCCAGCTCAATTGACACCTACGAGCAGTACTTC. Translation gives CASSIDTYEQYF.

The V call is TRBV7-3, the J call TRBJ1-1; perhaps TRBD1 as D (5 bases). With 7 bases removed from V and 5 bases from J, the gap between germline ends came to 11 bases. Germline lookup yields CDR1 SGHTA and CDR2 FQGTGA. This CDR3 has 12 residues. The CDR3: CASTGGWTEAFF. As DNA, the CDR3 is TGTGCCAGCACCGGGGGTTGGACTGAAGCTTTCTTT.

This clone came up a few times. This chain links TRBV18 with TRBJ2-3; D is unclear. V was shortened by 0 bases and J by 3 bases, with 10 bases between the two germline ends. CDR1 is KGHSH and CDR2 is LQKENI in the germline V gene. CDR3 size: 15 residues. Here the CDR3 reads CASSPPFLGTDTQYF. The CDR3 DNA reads TGTGCCAGCTCACCACCGTTCCTGGGTACAGATACGCAGTATTTT.

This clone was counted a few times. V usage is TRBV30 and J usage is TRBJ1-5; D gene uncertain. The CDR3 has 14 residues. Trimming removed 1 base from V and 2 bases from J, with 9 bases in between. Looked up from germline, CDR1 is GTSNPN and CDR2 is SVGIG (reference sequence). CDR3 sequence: CAWSGITGNQPQHF. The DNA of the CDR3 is TGTGCCTGGAGTGGAATTACGGGCAATCAGCCCCAGCATTTT.

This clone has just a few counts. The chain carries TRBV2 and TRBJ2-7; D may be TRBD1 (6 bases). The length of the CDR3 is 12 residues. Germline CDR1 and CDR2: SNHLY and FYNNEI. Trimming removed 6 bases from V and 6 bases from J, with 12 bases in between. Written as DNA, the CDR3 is TGTGCCAGCAGACGACAGGATGGCGAGCAGTACTTC. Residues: CASRRQDGEQYF.

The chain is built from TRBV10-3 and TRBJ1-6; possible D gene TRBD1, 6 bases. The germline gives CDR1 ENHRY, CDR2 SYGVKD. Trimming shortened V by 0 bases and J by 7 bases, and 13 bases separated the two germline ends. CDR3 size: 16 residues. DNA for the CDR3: TGTGCCATCAGTGAGTCGAGAACCGGGGGCAATTCACCCCTCCACTTT. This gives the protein CAISESRTGGNSPLHF.

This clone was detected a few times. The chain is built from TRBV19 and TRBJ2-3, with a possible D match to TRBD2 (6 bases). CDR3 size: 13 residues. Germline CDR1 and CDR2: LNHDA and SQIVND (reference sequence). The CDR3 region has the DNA TGTGGTACGAAGGAGGACTACACAGATACGCAGTATTTT. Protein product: CGTKEDYTDTQYF.

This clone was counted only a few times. CDR3 loop: CSVGSDYEQYF. Written as DNA, the CDR3 is TGCAGCGTTGGCTCAGACTACGAGCAGTACTTC. The chain couples TRBV29-1 to TRBJ2-7; D unclear. The CDR3 extends over 11 amino acids. V gave up 4 bases and J gave up 3 bases, with 7 bases separating them. Germline CDR1 and CDR2: SQVTM and ANQGSEA.

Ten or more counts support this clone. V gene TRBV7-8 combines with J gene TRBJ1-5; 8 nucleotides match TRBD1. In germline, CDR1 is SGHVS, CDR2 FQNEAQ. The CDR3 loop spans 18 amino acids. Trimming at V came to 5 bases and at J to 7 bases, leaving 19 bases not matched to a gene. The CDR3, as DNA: TGTGCCAGCAGCCACTCACGTCGGACAGGGAGGGCCGGCCAGCCCCAGCATTTT. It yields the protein CASSHSRRTGRAGQPQHF.

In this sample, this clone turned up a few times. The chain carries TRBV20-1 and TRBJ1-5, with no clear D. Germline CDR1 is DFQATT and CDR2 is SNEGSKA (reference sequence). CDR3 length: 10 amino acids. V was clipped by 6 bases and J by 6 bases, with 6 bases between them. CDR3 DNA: TGCAGTGCCGGAATTCAGCCCCAGCATTTT. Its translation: CSAGIQPQHF.

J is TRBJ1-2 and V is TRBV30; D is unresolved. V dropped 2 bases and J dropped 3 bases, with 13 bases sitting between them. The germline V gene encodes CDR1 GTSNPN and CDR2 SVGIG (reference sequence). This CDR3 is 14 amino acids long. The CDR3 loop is CAWSPDPSYYGYTF. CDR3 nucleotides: TGTGCCTGGAGTCCGGATCCTTCGTACTATGGCTACACCTTC.

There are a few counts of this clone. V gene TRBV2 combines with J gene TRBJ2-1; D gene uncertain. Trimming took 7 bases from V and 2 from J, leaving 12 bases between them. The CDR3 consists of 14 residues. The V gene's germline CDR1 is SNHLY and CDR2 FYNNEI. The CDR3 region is CASTPTRTYNEQFF. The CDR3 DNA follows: TGTGCCAGCACCCCCACCAGAACCTACAATGAGCAGTTCTTC.

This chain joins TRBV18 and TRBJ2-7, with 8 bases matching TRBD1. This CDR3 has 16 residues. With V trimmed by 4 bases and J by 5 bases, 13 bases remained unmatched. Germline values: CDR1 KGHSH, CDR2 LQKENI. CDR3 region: CASSRSNGQGSDEQYF. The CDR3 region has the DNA TGTGCCAGCTCACGCAGTAATGGACAGGGTTCGGACGAGCAGTACTTC. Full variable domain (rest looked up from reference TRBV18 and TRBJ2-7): NAGVMQNPRHLVRRRGQEARLRCSPMKGHSHVYWYRQLPEEGLKFMVYLQKENIIDESGMPKERFSAEFPKEGPSILRIQQVVRGDSAAYFCASSRSNGQGSDEQYFGPGTRLTVT.